These 15 T cell receptor beta chains were sequenced from one sample in a study of T-cell reconstitution after alpha-beta-depleted transplantation in children. This sample's TCRbeta library carried unique molecular identifier barcodes. A single record per CDR3 protein comes from TCRdb applying MiXCR to the PCR reads. In the table there are 250,000 to 300,000 distinct CDR3 sequences, around 9.6% of which are singletons. Sequencing was performed on PBMCs from the stem cell graft donor, taken from the stem cell graft. Every receptor here comes from a human donor who donated a stem cell graft to a child with SCID.

This chain joins TRBV27 and TRBJ1-1; TRBD1 might be the D (6 bases). Germline CDR1 reads MNHEY; CDR2 reads SMNVEV (reference sequence). V lost 3 bases, J lost 4 bases, and 15 bases lay in between. CDR3 length equals 15 residues. The CDR3 protein is CASSLQGSRSTEAFF. For the CDR3, the DNA is TGTGCCAGCAGTTTGCAGGGGAGCCGAAGCACTGAAGCTTTCTTT.

V gene TRBV7-3 combines with J gene TRBJ2-2; no firm D call. The V end lost 4 bases, the J end lost 7 bases, and 7 bases lay between the germline ends. CDR1 is SGHTA, CDR2 FQGTGA, per germline. The CDR3 loop spans 12 amino acids. The CDR3 bases are TGTGCCAGCAGCTCAACGAACGGGGAGCTGTTTTTT. Amino acids: CASSSTNGELFF.

The rearrangement uses TRBV11-2 and TRBJ2-1, with a tentative D call TRBD2 (5 bases). CDR3 length equals 17 residues. Germline CDR1 SGHAT, CDR2 FQNNGV. V was shortened by 1 base and J by 2 bases, with 15 bases between the two germline ends. Here the CDR3 DNA reads TGTGCCAGCAGCTTAGCCGGGGTCTATAGGACCTACAATGAGCAGTTCTTC. Its protein product is CASSLAGVYRTYNEQFF.

This clonotype was detected a few times. This sequence joins TRBV7-2 and TRBJ2-6, with 9 nucleotides matching TRBD1. J lost 2 bases, V lost 5 bases, and 7 bases had no gene match. This CDR3 region has 17 residues. Germline assignment: CDR1 SGHTA and CDR2 FQGNSA. The CDR3 region is CASSGNTGGAGANVLTF. CDR3 DNA: TGTGCCAGCAGCGGGAACACAGGGGGCGCTGGGGCCAACGTCCTGACTTTC.

This sequence joins TRBV10-2 and TRBJ1-2; unclear D gene. CDR3 length: 13 amino acids. Germline CDR1 is WSHSY and CDR2 is SAAADI. The germline V and J ends were trimmed by 0 bases and 4 bases, with 6 bases remaining between them. The chain's CDR3 is CASSESELYGYTF. CDR3 DNA sequence: TGCGCCAGCAGTGAGTCGGAGCTCTATGGCTACACCTTC.

This clonotype was counted a few times. The J gene is TRBJ1-2, the V gene TRBV7-9; the D gene is possibly TRBD1 (5 bases). The V end lost 5 bases, the J end lost 0 bases, and 7 bases lay between the germline ends. The CDR3 has 13 residues. CDR1 SEHNR and CDR2 FQNEAQ come from the germline V gene (reference sequence). CDR3 nucleotide sequence: TGTGCCAGCAGCATGACAGCTAACTATGGCTACACCTTC. Protein: CASSMTANYGYTF.

This clonotype was seen at least ten times. The V gene is TRBV20-1, the J gene TRBJ1-5; TRBD1 might be the D (5 bases). Germline CDR1 and CDR2: DFQATT and SNEGSKA (reference sequence). CDR3 length equals 11 residues. V lost 4 bases, J lost 11 bases, and 12 bases lay in between. As DNA, the CDR3 is TGCAGTGCTACCCTTGGGGGGACCCAGCATTTT. Translated: CSATLGGTQHF.

The chain joins TRBV7-8 to TRBJ2-1, with unresolved D. The V end was cut by 5 bases, the J end by 10 bases, with 21 bases between. The germline V gene encodes CDR1 SGHVS and CDR2 FQNEAQ. This CDR3 has 15 amino acids. In DNA, the CDR3 is TGTGCCAGCAGCCAGACGTGGCAGCCTAAGTGGGAGCAGTTCTTC. It codes for CASSQTWQPKWEQFF.

A remark on this clonotype: A single base separates this from a much larger clone, so it may be a read error. This sequence joins TRBV4-1 and TRBJ2-3; D unclear. Trimming cost V 5 bases and J 4 bases, with 10 bases left between them. The CDR3 runs to 13 residues. CDR1 is MGHRA, CDR2 YSYEKL, per germline. CDR3 loop: CASSAPWADTQYF. CDR3 coding DNA: TGCGCCAGCAGCGCCCCATGGGCAGATACGCAGTATTTT.

V is TRBV5-1 and J is TRBJ2-3; a possible D gene is TRBD2 (7 bases). The V end was cut by 1 base, the J end by 4 bases, with 13 bases between. This CDR3 contains 15 residues. Germline V gene lookup returns CDR1 SGHRS and CDR2 YFSETQ. The CDR3 DNA reads as TGCGCCAGCAGCTTGAATTACGGGGGGCCAGATACGCAGTATTTT. Amino acids: CASSLNYGGPDTQYF.

The J gene is TRBJ2-1, the V gene TRBV11-2, with 14 bases fitting TRBD2. The CDR3 has 20 residues. The germline V gene encodes CDR1 SGHAT and CDR2 FQNNGV. J lost 0 bases, V lost 6 bases, and 13 bases had no gene match. CDR3 residues: CASSLTGLAGGPSSYNEQFF. The CDR3 nucleotides are TGTGCCAGCAGTCTAACCGGACTAGCGGGGGGCCCAAGCTCCTACAATGAGCAGTTCTTC.

This clonotype showed up just a few times. This rearrangement joins TRBV7-8 to TRBJ2-7; no firm D call. The V end lost 2 bases, the J end lost 0 bases, and 8 bases lay between the germline ends. CDR1 and CDR2 (germline): SGHVS, FQNEAQ. The CDR3 contains 14 residues. The CDR3 DNA is TGTGCCAGCAGCTTAATAGCACCCTCCTACGAGCAGTACTTC. As protein: CASSLIAPSYEQYF. Full variable domain (missing parts from reference TRBV7-8 and TRBJ2-7): GAGVSQSPRYKVAKRGQDVALRCDPISGHVSLFWYQQALGQGPEFLTYFQNEAQLDKSGLPSDRFFAERPEGSVSTLKIQRTQQEDSAVYLCASSLIAPSYEQYFGPGTRLTVT.

This chain links TRBV18 with TRBJ2-7, with D perhaps TRBD1 or TRBD2 (5 bases each). The CDR3 contains 15 residues. Germline lookup yields CDR1 KGHSH and CDR2 LQKENI. Trimming removed 4 bases at V and 0 bases at J, with 13 bases between. The CDR3 bases are TGTGCCAGCTCACAGGGACGCCCGAGCTCCTACGAGCAGTACTTC. This gives the protein CASSQGRPSSYEQYF.

This sequence joins TRBV2 and TRBJ2-1; D is uncertain. The V gene's germline CDR1 is SNHLY and CDR2 FYNNEI. CDR3 length: 8 amino acids. Trimming shortened V by 6 bases and J by 10 bases, and 1 base separated the two germline ends. The CDR3 DNA is TGTGCCAGCAGCGAGCAGTTCTTC. Encoded protein: CASSEQFF.

The chain links TRBV25-1 to TRBJ2-5; the D is unclear. Trimming pared 1 base from V and 1 base from J, leaving 7 bases between. Germline V gene data show CDR1 as MGHDK and CDR2 as SYGVNS. The CDR3 spans 14 residues. CDR3 in DNA: TGTGCCAGCAGTGAATCGGTGGGCCAAGAGACCCAGTACTTC. Residues: CASSESVGQETQYF. Using reference TRBV25-1 and TRBJ2-5 for the parts outside the CDR3, the full variable domain is EADIYQTPRYLVIGTGKKITLECSQTMGHDKMYWYQQDPGMELHLIHYSYGVNSTEKGDLSSESTVSRIRTEHFPLTLESARPSHTSQYLCASSESVGQETQYFGPGTRLLVL.